Reported below is one TCR beta chain. The antigen remains unidentified. Each unsorted PBMC replicate got 300 ng genomic DNA, some 30,000 genomes. Generated by immunoSEQ multiplex PCR, the TCRdb table keeps only in-frame clones and is missing some. The sample holds roughly 500,000 clones, more than 75% seen once. The data are from a study of shared clonotypes between healthy human individuals. For the study at large: The study enrolled a couple of women and three men aged 18 to 49. General study findings and limits: Sampling covered nothing but blood. Tissue TCR repertoires likely differ from those found in blood.

V was cut by 3 bases and J by 1 base, with 18 bases left in between. The CDR3 is 17 residues long. Germline loops: CDR1 SGHTA, CDR2 FQGNSA. The sequence came from a woman aged 40-49 years in good health. Some clones in this sample may be carry-over from other donors' samples. The sequencing input was PBMCs. This rearrangement joins TRBV7-2 to TRBJ1-1; D uncertain. For the CDR3, the DNA is TGTGCCAGCAGCTTTCTCCTTCGGGAGAACGGGAACACTGAAGCTTTCTTT. Translating gives CASSFLLRENGNTEAFF.